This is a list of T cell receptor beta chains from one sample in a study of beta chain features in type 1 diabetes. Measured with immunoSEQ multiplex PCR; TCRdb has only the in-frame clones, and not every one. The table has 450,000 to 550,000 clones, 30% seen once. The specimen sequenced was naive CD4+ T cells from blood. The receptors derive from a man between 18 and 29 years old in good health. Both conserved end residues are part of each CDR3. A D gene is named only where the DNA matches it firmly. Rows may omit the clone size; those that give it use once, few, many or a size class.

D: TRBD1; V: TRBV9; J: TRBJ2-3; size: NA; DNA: TGTGCCAGCAGCGTAGCTACAGGGGGCTGGGGAGATACGCAGTATTTT; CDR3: CASSVATGGWGDTQYF
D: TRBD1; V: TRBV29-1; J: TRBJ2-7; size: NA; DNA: TGCAGCGTCGCACCATTTCAGGGGGCGAATGAGCAGTACTTC; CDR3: CSVAPFQGANEQYF
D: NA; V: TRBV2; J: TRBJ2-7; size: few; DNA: TGTGCCAGCAGTCGGGACCGCTACGAGCAGTACTTC; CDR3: CASSRDRYEQYF
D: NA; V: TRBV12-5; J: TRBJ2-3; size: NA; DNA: TGTGCTAGTGGTACCAACACAGATACGCAGTATTTT; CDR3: CASGTNTDTQYF
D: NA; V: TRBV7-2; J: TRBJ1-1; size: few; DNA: TGTGCCAGCAGACTCCAGGGTGTCCCTGAAGCTTTCTTT; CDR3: CASRLQGVPEAFF
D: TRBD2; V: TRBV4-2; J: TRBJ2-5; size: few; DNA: TGTGCCAGCAGCCAAGAGGGACTAGCGGGAGGTTACGAGACCCAGTACTTC; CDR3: CASSQEGLAGGYETQYF
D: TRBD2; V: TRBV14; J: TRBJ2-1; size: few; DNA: TGTGCCAGCAGCCGTGGACTAGCGGATAACAATGAGCAGTTCTTC; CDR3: CASSRGLADNNEQFF
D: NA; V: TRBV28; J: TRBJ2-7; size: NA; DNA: TGTGCCAGCAGTTTCCAGTTCTACGAGCAGTACTTC; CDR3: CASSFQFYEQYF
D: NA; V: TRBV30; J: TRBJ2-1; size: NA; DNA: TGTGCCTGGAGTCCCCTCAGTGGGCAGTTCTTC; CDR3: CAWSPLSGQFF
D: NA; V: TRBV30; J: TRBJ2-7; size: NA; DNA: TGTGCCCATAGAGTTGGGACCGACACCTACGAGCAGTACTTC; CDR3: CAHRVGTDTYEQYF
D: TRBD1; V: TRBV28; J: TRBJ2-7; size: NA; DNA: TGTGCCAGCAGTACACCCGGGACAGGGGCCTACGAGCAGTACTTC; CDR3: CASSTPGTGAYEQYF
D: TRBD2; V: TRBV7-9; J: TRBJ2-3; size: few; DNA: TGTGCCAGCAGCTTTAGCGGGAGCACAGATACGCAGTATTTT; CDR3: CASSFSGSTDTQYF
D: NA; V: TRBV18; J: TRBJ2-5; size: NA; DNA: TGTGCCAGCTCACCTGCCATTAATGCAGGCCAAGAGACCCAGTACTTC; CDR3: CASSPAINAGQETQYF
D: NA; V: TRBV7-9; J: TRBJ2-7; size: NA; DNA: TGTGCCAGCAGCCCCCCCGCCCAATCCTACGAGCAGTACTTC; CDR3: CASSPPAQSYEQYF
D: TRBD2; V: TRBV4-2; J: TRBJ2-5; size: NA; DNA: TGTGCCAGCAGCCCCGGGACTAGCGGGAAAGAGACCCAGTACTTC; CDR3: CASSPGTSGKETQYF
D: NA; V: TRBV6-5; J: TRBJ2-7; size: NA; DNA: TGTGCCAGCAGTTACTCGCGGAGGGGACCCTACGAGCAGTACTTC; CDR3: CASSYSRRGPYEQYF
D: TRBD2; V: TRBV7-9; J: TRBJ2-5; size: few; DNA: TGTGCCAGCAGCCTTCTAGCGGGAGAGGAGACCCAGTACTTC; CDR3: CASSLLAGEETQYF
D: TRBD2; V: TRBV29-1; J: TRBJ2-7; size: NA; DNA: TGCAGCGTGACAGCCTCGGGAGGGCCTAGAGACGAGCAGTACTTC; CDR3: CSVTASGGPRDEQYF
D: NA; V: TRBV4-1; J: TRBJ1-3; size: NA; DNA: TGCGCCAGCAGCTATCCAGGGCTGGCTGGAAACACCATATATTTT; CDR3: CASSYPGLAGNTIYF
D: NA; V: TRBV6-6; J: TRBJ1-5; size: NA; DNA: TGTGCCAGCAGTTACTCGATAGGGGGCAATCAGCCCCAGCATTTT; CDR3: CASSYSIGGNQPQHF
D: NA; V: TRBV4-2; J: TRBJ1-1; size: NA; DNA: TGTGCCAGCAGCCTCCGGAAGGGCACTGAAGCTTTCTTT; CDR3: CASSLRKGTEAFF
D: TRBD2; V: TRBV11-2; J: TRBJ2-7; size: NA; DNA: TGTGCCAGCAGCTTAGAACTAGCGGGAGCCTACGAGCAGTACTTC; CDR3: CASSLELAGAYEQYF
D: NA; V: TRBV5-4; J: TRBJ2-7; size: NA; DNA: TGTGCCAGCAGCTCGGGACTGTCAACACCCTACGAGCAGTACTTC; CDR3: CASSSGLSTPYEQYF
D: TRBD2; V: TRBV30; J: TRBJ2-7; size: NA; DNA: TGTGCCAGCACTAGCGGGAGGGCGTACGAGCAGTACTTC; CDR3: CASTSGRAYEQYF
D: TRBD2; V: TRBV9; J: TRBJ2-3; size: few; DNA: TGTGCCAGCAGCGTAGTCGGTAGCGGGACAGATACGCAGTATTTT; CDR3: CASSVVGSGTDTQYF
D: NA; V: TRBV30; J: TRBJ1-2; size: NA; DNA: TGTGCCTGGAGTCCGCTGGGGCCGCGGCATCTCTATGGCTACACCTTC; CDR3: CAWSPLGPRHLYGYTF